This TCR beta chain was found in a study of T cell changes during pregnancy in multiple sclerosis (dated by TCRdb to 2018 to 2020). A note on the overall study: In women with multiple sclerosis, the researchers looked at how the T cell repertoire shifted as pregnancy progressed.

Comment on this clone: Its antigen is not yet known. A junction end diverges from the germline sequence, so it may reflect a read error.

Its CDR3 holds 16 amino acids, cysteine through phenylalanine. Only the CDR3 region is kept as DNA, spanning 48 bases read in frame from base 1. CDR1 SSHAT and CDR2 FNYEAQ were looked up in the germline V gene (reference sequence). The library relied on the immunoSEQ multiplex PCR assay. Drawn from immuneACCESS, this table holds only the in-frame rearrangements with V and J called that TCRdb kept. Clones are partly lost; checked studies trace under half to an unresolved V gene and leave the rest unexplained. Here the sample has tens of thousands of clones; about 91% occur a single time. Around 1.5% of the sample goes to the ten largest clones.

Sequenced here: peripheral blood, sampled in the second trimester of pregnancy. The receptor was isolated from a female donor in good health, enrolled as a control in a pregnancy study. The chain joins TRBV7-7 to TRBJ2-1; TRBD2 lines up with 8 middle nucleotides. At the DNA level, the sequence is TGTGCTAGCAGCTCGGAACTAGCGGCCTCCTACAATGAGCAGTTCTTC. This translates into CASSSELAASYNEQFF.